This T cell receptor (beta chain) derives from a study of sequential checkpoint blockade in melanoma. Study information: After nivolumab or ipilimumab alone, about two dozen patients had week-13 rebiopsies. The study, taken as a whole, reports: PD-L1 staining and CD8+ counts, not mutational load, tracked tumor T-cell clonality.

Profiled with immunoSEQ multiplex PCR; TCRdb holds only in-frame clones, not every one. Of about 6,000 clones detected, under 25% appear once; the ten largest clones hold more than 7%. Regarding treatment: randomized to nivolumab then ipilimumab (arm A) or the reverse (arm B). No patient had prior DNA-damaging chemotherapy. Germline lookup yields CDR1 MNHGY and CDR2 SAAAGT. This CDR3 comprises 14 residues. V was cut by 11 bases and J by 7 bases, with 23 bases left in between. This clone was counted many times. Its antigen is as yet unknown. The sequenced sample was tumor tissue (inferred from file names), obtained from a patient given nivolumab and ipilimumab in sequence. The TCR was taken from a human donor with melanoma. The chain uses TRBV6-8 and TRBJ1-2; possible D gene TRBD1, 5 bases. The chain's CDR3 is CALFWEGRAGGYTF. In DNA, the CDR3 is TGTGCCCTGTTTTGGGAGGGGAGGGCGGGTGGCTACACCTTC.